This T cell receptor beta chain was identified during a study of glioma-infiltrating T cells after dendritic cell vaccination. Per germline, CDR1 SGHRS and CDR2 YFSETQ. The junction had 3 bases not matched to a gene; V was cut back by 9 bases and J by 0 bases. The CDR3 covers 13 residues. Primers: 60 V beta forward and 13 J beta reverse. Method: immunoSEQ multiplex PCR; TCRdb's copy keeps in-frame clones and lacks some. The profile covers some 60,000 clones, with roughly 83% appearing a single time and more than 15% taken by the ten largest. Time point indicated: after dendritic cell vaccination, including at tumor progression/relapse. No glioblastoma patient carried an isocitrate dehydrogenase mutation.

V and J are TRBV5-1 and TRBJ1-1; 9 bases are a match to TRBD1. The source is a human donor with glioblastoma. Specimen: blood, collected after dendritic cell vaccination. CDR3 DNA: TGCGCCACCCGGACAGGGGTGAACACTGAAGCTTTCTTT. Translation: CATRTGVNTEAFF.